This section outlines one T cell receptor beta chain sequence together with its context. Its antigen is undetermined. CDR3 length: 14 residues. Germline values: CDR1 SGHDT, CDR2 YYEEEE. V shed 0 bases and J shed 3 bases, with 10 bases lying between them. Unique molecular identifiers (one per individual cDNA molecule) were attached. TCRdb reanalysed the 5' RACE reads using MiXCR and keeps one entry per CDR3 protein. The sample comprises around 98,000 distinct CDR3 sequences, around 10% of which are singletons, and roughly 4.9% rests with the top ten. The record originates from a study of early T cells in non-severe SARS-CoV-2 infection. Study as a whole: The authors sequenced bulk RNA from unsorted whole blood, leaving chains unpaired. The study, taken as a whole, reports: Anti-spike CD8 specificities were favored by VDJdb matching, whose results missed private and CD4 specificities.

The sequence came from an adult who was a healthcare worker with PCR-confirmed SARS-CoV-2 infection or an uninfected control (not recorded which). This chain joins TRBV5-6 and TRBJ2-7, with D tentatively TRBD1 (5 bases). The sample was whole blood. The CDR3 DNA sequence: TGTGCCAGCAGCTTGGAGGGGCCGGGCTACGAGCAGTACTTC. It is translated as CASSLEGPGYEQYF.